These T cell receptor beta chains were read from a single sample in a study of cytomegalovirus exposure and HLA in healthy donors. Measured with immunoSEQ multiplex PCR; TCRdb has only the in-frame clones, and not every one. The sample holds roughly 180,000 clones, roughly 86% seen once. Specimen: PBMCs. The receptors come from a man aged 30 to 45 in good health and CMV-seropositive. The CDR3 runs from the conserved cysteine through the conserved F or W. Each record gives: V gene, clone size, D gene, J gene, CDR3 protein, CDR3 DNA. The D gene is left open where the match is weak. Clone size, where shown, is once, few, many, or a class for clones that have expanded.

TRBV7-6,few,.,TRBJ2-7,CASSLATGVYEQYF,TGTGCCAGCAGCTTAGCCACGGGGGTCTACGAGCAGTACTTC
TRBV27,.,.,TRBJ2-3,CASSKGRSDRTDTQYF,TGTGCCAGCAGTAAAGGGCGTAGCGACCGCACAGATACGCAGTATTTT
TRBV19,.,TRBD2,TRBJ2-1,CASSLTGTSGNEQFF,TGTGCCAGTAGTCTTACCGGGACTAGCGGGAATGAGCAGTTCTTC
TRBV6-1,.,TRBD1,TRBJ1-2,CASSSFGQGDYGYTF,TGTGCCAGCAGTTCCTTCGGACAGGGCGACTATGGCTACACCTTC
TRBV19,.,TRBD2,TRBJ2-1,CASSLSGGLNNEQFF,TGTGCCAGTAGTCTGAGCGGGGGCCTAAACAATGAGCAGTTCTTC
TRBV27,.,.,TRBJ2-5,CASSKGGGQETQYF,TGTGCCAGCAGTAAGGGGGGGGGCCAAGAGACCCAGTACTTC
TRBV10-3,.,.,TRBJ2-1,CAISVQSNEQFF,TGTGCCATCAGTGTCCAGTCGAATGAGCAGTTCTTC
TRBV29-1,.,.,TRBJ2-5,CSVERQETQYF,TGCAGCGTTGAACGCCAAGAGACCCAGTACTTC
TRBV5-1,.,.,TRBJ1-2,CASSLGWGEYGYTF,TGCGCCAGCAGCTTGGGATGGGGGGAGTATGGCTACACCTTC
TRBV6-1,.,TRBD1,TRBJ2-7,CASSEAWDSRGF,TGTGCCAGCAGTGAAGCCTGGGACAGCAGAGGGTTC
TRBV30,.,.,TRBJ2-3,CAWRWRVTDTQYF,TGTGCCTGGAGGTGGAGGGTCACAGATACGCAGTATTTT
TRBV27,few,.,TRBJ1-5,CASSGGSGANQPQHF,TGTGCCAGCAGTGGTGGAAGTGGGGCTAATCAGCCCCAGCATTTT
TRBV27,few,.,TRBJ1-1,CASSLQVGTEAFF,TGTGCCAGCAGCTTACAGGTGGGGACTGAAGCTTTCTTT
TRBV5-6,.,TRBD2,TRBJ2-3,CASSTGLSSDTQYF,TGTGCCAGCAGCACGGGACTATCGTCCGATACGCAGTATTTT
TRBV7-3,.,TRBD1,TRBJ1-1,CASSLFGGQGITEAFF,TGTGCCAGCAGCTTATTTGGCGGACAGGGTATCACTGAAGCTTTCTTT
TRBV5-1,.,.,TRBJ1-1,CASSLEGNTEAFF,TGCGCCAGCAGCTTGGAGGGGAACACTGAAGCTTTCTTT
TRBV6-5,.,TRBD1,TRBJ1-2,CASSGQGYGYTF,TGTGCCAGCAGCGGACAGGGATATGGCTACACCTTC
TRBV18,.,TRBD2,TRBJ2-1,CASSPGLAGENNEQFF,TGTGCCAGCTCACCAGGGCTAGCGGGAGAGAACAATGAGCAGTTCTTC
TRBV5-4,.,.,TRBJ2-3,CASSHAGGTDTQYF,TGTGCCAGCAGCCATGCCGGAGGCACAGATACGCAGTATTTT
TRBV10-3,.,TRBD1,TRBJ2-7,CAISEITGDHEQYF,TGTGCCATCAGTGAGATAACAGGGGACCACGAGCAGTACTTC
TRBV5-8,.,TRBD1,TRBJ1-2,CASSPRRGRDRGAGYTF,TGTGCCAGCAGCCCCAGACGGGGCCGGGACAGAGGGGCTGGCTACACCTTC
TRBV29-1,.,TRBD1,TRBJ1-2,CSVDTVGQGNYGYTF,TGCAGCGTTGATACGGTGGGACAGGGAAACTATGGCTACACCTTC
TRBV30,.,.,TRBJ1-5,CAWSVVPGKGPQHF,TGTGCCTGGAGTGTAGTCCCCGGGAAAGGGCCCCAGCATTTT
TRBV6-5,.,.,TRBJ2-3,CASSYGGPTDTQYF,TGTGCCAGCAGTTACGGGGGGCCAACAGATACGCAGTATTTT
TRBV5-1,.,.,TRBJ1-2,CASSLVPGDYGYTF,TGCGCCAGCAGCTTGGTGCCGGGTGACTATGGCTACACCTTC
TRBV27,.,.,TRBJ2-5,CASSGGPYGGIQETQYF,TGTGCCAGCAGTGGAGGTCCCTATGGGGGGATTCAAGAGACCCAGTACTTC
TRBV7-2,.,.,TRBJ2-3,CASSPSTDTQYF,TGTGCCAGCAGTCCAAGCACAGATACGCAGTATTTT
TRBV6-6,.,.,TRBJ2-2,CASSYLRANTGELFF,TGTGCCAGCAGTTATCTGCGAGCGAACACCGGGGAGCTGTTTTTT
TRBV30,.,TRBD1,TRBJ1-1,CARDRGSEAFF,TGTGCGCGGGACAGGGGGTCTGAAGCTTTCTTT
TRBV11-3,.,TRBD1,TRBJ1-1,CASSPRDSGGEAFF,TGTGCCAGCAGCCCGCGGGACAGTGGGGGGGAAGCTTTCTTT
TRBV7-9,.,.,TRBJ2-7,CASSLETGDFEQYF,TGTGCCAGCAGCTTAGAGACGGGAGACTTCGAGCAGTACTTC
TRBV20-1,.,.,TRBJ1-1,CSARVGTEAFF,TGCAGTGCTAGGGTGGGGACTGAAGCTTTCTTT
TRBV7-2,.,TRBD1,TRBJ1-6,CASSLGQLNSPLHF,TGTGCCAGCAGCTTGGGACAGCTCAATTCACCCCTCCACTTT
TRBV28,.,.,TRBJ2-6,CASRSWRGDRSGANVLTF,TGTGCCAGCAGATCGTGGAGGGGGGATCGATCTGGGGCCAACGTCCTGACTTTC
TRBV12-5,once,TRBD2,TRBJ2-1,CASGLRAGGYNEQFF,TGTGCTAGTGGTTTGAGAGCGGGGGGTTACAATGAGCAGTTCTTC
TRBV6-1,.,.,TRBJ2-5,CASSEGQADMETQYF,TGTGCCAGCAGTGAAGGCCAGGCCGATATGGAGACCCAGTACTTC
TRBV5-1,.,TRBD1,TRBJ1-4,CASSVGGQGPTNEKLFF,TGCGCCAGCAGCGTGGGGGGACAGGGGCCGACTAATGAAAAACTGTTTTTT
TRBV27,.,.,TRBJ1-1,CASKLGTEAFF,TGTGCCAGCAAATTGGGGACTGAAGCTTTCTTT
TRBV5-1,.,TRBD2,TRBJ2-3,CASSSPSGRAGDTQYF,TGCGCCAGCAGCTCCCCTAGCGGGAGGGCGGGAGATACGCAGTATTTT
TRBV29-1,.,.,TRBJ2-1,CSVPGGFSSYNEQFF,TGCAGCGTTCCTGGAGGGTTTAGCTCCTACAATGAGCAGTTCTTC
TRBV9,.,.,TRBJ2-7,CASSVAGAPHEQYF,TGTGCCAGCAGCGTAGCGGGCGCCCCACACGAGCAGTACTTC
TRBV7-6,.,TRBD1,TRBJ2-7,CASSSRDSSYEQYF,TGTGCCAGCAGCTCCAGGGACAGCTCCTACGAGCAGTACTTC
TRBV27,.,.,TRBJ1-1,CASSTPLTDPLNTEAFF,TGTGCCAGCAGTACACCTCTAACGGACCCTCTGAACACTGAAGCTTTCTTT
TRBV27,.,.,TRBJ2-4,CASSLSGAIKNIQYF,TGTGCCAGCAGTTTATCCGGAGCAATTAAAAACATTCAGTACTTC
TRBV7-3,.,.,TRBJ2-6,CASSLRVESGANVLTF,TGTGCCAGCAGCTTACGGGTGGAATCTGGGGCCAACGTCCTGACTTTC
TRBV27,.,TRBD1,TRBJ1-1,CASREGALTKAEAFF,TGTGCCAGCCGGGAGGGGGCTTTAACTAAGGCTGAAGCTTTCTTT
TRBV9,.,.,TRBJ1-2,CASSVARGGGGYGYTF,TGTGCCAGCAGCGTAGCCCGGGGTGGAGGGGGGTATGGCTACACCTTC
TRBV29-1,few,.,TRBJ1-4,CSVELNEKLFF,TGCAGCGTTGAACTTAATGAAAAACTGTTTTTT
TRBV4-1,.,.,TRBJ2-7,CASSQVSSGSSYEQYF,TGCGCCAGCAGCCAAGTTAGTTCCGGGAGCTCCTACGAGCAGTACTTC